The rows below give T cell receptor beta chains drawn from one sample of a study of T cell repertoires in cytomegalovirus infection. One entry per CDR3 protein, called by TCRdb with MiXCR from the reads. The sample lists about 310,000 distinct CDR3 sequences, about 17% seen once, with more than 10% in the top ten. Sequenced material: PBMCs. The receptors here all came from a human donor in good health (CMV status not recorded). Some clones in this sample may be carry-over from other donors' samples. The CDR3 runs from the conserved cysteine through the conserved F or W. A D gene is named only where the DNA matches it firmly. A clone size is listed for some rows: how often the clone was seen (once, few, many), or a class if it is expanded.

V: TRBV6-2/TRBV6-3; size: .; J: TRBJ2-5; D: TRBD1; DNA: TGTGCCAGCAGTTACCGGGACAGGGAAGAGGAGACCCAGTACTTC; CDR3: CASSYRDREEETQYF
V: TRBV6-1; size: many; J: TRBJ2-3; D: TRBD1; DNA: TGTGCCAGCAGTGAGCCGGGACAGGGAGGAGGCACAGATACGCAGTATTTT; CDR3: CASSEPGQGGGTDTQYF
V: TRBV29-1; size: many; J: TRBJ2-3; D: .; DNA: TGCAGCGTTGGGGTGGAGCGTATTCGGGACACAGATACGCAGTATTTT; CDR3: CSVGVERIRDTDTQYF
V: TRBV6-5; size: .; J: TRBJ1-2; D: .; DNA: TGTGCCAGCAGCCGTCAGAGCCAAGCTAACTATGGCTACACCTTC; CDR3: CASSRQSQANYGYTF
V: TRBV15; size: .; J: TRBJ2-1; D: TRBD1; DNA: TGTGCCACCAGCCTCCGGACAGGGGGTAATGAGCAGTTCTTC; CDR3: CATSLRTGGNEQFF
V: TRBV27; size: few; J: TRBJ2-2; D: .; DNA: TGTGCCAGCATGGTCCAGGGAAGAACCGGGGAGCTGTTTTTT; CDR3: CASMVQGRTGELFF
V: TRBV11-1; size: .; J: TRBJ2-5; D: TRBD2; DNA: TGTGCCAGCAGCTTCGGCGGGGGTAGAGGAGAGACCCAGTACTTC; CDR3: CASSFGGGRGETQYF
V: TRBV20-1; size: few; J: TRBJ1-1; D: .; DNA: TGCAGTGTAGACAGAAACACTGAAGCTTTCTTT; CDR3: CSVDRNTEAFF
V: TRBV7-2; size: many; J: TRBJ2-2; D: .; DNA: TGTGCCAGCAGCCAAGGCCGGGCAGTCGGGGAGCTGTTTTTT; CDR3: CASSQGRAVGELFF
V: TRBV20-1; size: .; J: TRBJ1-5; D: TRBD1; DNA: TGCAGTGCTAGCCGGAGGACAGGGAGCAATCAGCCCCAGCATTTT; CDR3: CSASRRTGSNQPQHF
V: TRBV11-1; size: .; J: TRBJ2-1; D: TRBD2; DNA: TGTGCCAGCAGCTTAGTCGGCCTAGCGGGGGGGCCTGAGCAGTTCTTC; CDR3: CASSLVGLAGGPEQFF
V: TRBV6-6; size: .; J: TRBJ2-7; D: .; DNA: TGTGCCAGCATGGGGATAGGTCTTCCTTCCTACGAGCAGTACTTC; CDR3: CASMGIGLPSYEQYF
V: TRBV2; size: .; J: TRBJ1-5; D: .; DNA: TGTGCCAGCAGCCTCGAAAGGGTTAATAGCAATCAGCCCCAGCATTTT; CDR3: CASSLERVNSNQPQHF
V: TRBV6-5; size: many; J: TRBJ2-1; D: TRBD2; DNA: TGTGCCAGCAGTTATACGGGGAGGGATGAGCAGTTCTTC; CDR3: CASSYTGRDEQFF
V: TRBV20-1; size: .; J: TRBJ1-6; D: .; DNA: TGCAGTGCTAGAGGACCAGTAGTGAATAATTCACCCCTCCACTTT; CDR3: CSARGPVVNNSPLHF
V: TRBV5-4; size: .; J: TRBJ2-7; D: .; DNA: TGTGCCAGCGAACCCTATGGGATTCTGAACGAGCAGTACTTC; CDR3: CASEPYGILNEQYF
V: TRBV12-3/TRBV12-4; size: many; J: TRBJ2-4; D: .; DNA: TGTGCCAGCAGTTTAGCCAAAAACATTCAGTACTTC; CDR3: CASSLAKNIQYF
V: TRBV12-3/TRBV12-4; size: few; J: TRBJ1-1; D: .; DNA: TGTGCCAGTCGTGGGGGCGGGCAGGCTGAAGCTTTCTTT; CDR3: CASRGGGQAEAFF
V: TRBV4-1; size: .; J: TRBJ2-7; D: .; DNA: TGCGCCAGCAGCCAAGTTGGGGAAGTAGACTACGAGCAGTACTTC; CDR3: CASSQVGEVDYEQYF
V: TRBV4-2; size: few; J: TRBJ2-7; D: .; DNA: TGTGCCAGCAGCCAAGAGGCAGGGCACTCCTACGAGCAGTACTTC; CDR3: CASSQEAGHSYEQYF
V: TRBV7-2; size: many; J: TRBJ2-5; D: .; DNA: TGTGCCAGCAGCTTAGCGCTCAGGGGAGGAGAGACCCAGTACTTC; CDR3: CASSLALRGGETQYF
V: TRBV19; size: few; J: TRBJ2-6; D: .; DNA: TGTGCCAGTAGTCTGGGATCCCACTCTGGGGCCAACGTCCTGACTTTC; CDR3: CASSLGSHSGANVLTF
V: TRBV7-8; size: many; J: TRBJ1-2; D: .; DNA: TGTGCCAGCAGCTCTTTCGGGGGGTCATCCGCCTATGGCTACACCTTC; CDR3: CASSSFGGSSAYGYTF
V: TRBV7-2; size: few; J: TRBJ2-7; D: .; DNA: TGTGCCAGCAGCTTAGCGCTTTCCCAGTCCTACGAGCAGTACTTC; CDR3: CASSLALSQSYEQYF
V: TRBV5-6; size: many; J: TRBJ2-1; D: TRBD2; DNA: TGTGCCAGCAGCTTGGGGGCTAGCGGGACCCACAATGAGCAGTTCTTC; CDR3: CASSLGASGTHNEQFF
V: TRBV7-2; size: many; J: TRBJ1-6; D: TRBD1; DNA: TGTGCCAGCCGTGGACAGGGGGCGCCACCCCTCCACTTT; CDR3: CASRGQGAPPLHF
V: TRBV5-4; size: .; J: TRBJ2-3; D: TRBD1; DNA: TGTGCCAGCAGCTTAGAGGACAGGGTACGCACAGATACGCAGTATTTT; CDR3: CASSLEDRVRTDTQYF
V: TRBV7-2; size: many; J: TRBJ1-3; D: .; DNA: TGTGCCAGCAGCTTAAGCTCCACCATATATTTT; CDR3: CASSLSSTIYF
V: TRBV10-3; size: .; J: TRBJ2-2; D: .; DNA: TGTGCCATACTAACAACAGTGGGACAAGCGAACACCGGGGAGCTGTTTTTT; CDR3: CAILTTVGQANTGELFF
V: TRBV4-1; size: .; J: TRBJ2-1; D: .; DNA: TGCGCCAGCAGCCCCCGAACGGGTGTGGAGTACAATGAGCAGTTCTTC; CDR3: CASSPRTGVEYNEQFF
V: TRBV19; size: .; J: TRBJ1-1; D: TRBD1; DNA: TGTGCCAGCCGCTCCTGGGACAGGGAATTTCTTGGAGCTTTCTTT; CDR3: CASRSWDREFLGAFF
V: TRBV20-1; size: .; J: TRBJ2-1; D: .; DNA: TGCAGTGCATTGACAGGACCGAGCTCCTACAATGAGCAGTTCTTC; CDR3: CSALTGPSSYNEQFF
V: TRBV5-1; size: .; J: TRBJ2-1; D: .; DNA: TGCGCCAGCAGCTTGGAGGGACATAGCCATGAGCAGTTCTTC; CDR3: CASSLEGHSHEQFF
V: TRBV9; size: .; J: TRBJ2-1; D: .; DNA: TGTGCCAGCAGCGAAACCGGGGGCTCCTACAATGAGCAGTTCTTC; CDR3: CASSETGGSYNEQFF
V: TRBV5-1; size: .; J: TRBJ2-7; D: .; DNA: TGCGCCAGCTCGGGTCTGTCCGGCACCTACGAGCAGTACTTC; CDR3: CASSGLSGTYEQYF
V: TRBV28; size: many; J: TRBJ1-5; D: .; DNA: TGTGCCAGCAGTCCCCGGGGAATAATCAGGCCCCAGCATTTT; CDR3: CASSPRGIIRPQHF
V: TRBV4-1; size: .; J: TRBJ1-4; D: TRBD1; DNA: TGCGCCAGCAGCCTAATCTTTGAGGGGGCGATCTTGGAAAAACTGTTTTTT; CDR3: CASSLIFEGAILEKLFF
V: TRBV5-5; size: few; J: TRBJ1-2; D: .; DNA: TGTGCCAGCAGCTTGGGGCCAGGGGGCTACACCTTC; CDR3: CASSLGPGGYTF
V: TRBV7-9; size: many; J: TRBJ2-1; D: TRBD2; DNA: TGTGCCAGCAGCCCAGGACTAGCGGGGACTTCCTACAATGAGCAGTTCTTC; CDR3: CASSPGLAGTSYNEQFF
V: TRBV11-3; size: .; J: TRBJ2-3; D: TRBD2; DNA: TGTGCCAGCAGCTCCGCCCCTGGGACTAGCGGCGGGAGCACAGATACGCAGTATTTT; CDR3: CASSSAPGTSGGSTDTQYF
V: TRBV20-1; size: .; J: TRBJ2-7; D: TRBD1; DNA: TGCAGCACAGGGGGCCTCGCCTACGAGCAGTACTTC; CDR3: CSTGGLAYEQYF
V: TRBV20-1; size: .; J: TRBJ1-1; D: .; DNA: TGCAGTGCTAGAGATCGTCGCGGCACTGAAGCTTTCTTT; CDR3: CSARDRRGTEAFF
V: TRBV7-9; size: .; J: TRBJ2-5; D: .; DNA: TGTGCCCTTGGATTTTCAGGGACAGAGACCCAGTACTTC; CDR3: CALGFSGTETQYF
V: TRBV6-5; size: few; J: TRBJ2-5; D: .; DNA: TGTGCCAGCAGTTACTCAGGCCAAGAGACCCAGTACTTC; CDR3: CASSYSGQETQYF
V: TRBV11-2; size: few; J: TRBJ2-1; D: .; DNA: TGTGCCAGCAGCAATACAGAGTCCGGACGGACCTACAATGAGCAGTTCTTC; CDR3: CASSNTESGRTYNEQFF
V: TRBV7-8; size: many; J: TRBJ2-5; D: TRBD2; DNA: TGTGCCAGCAGCTTAGATCAGCGGGGGGCGGAGACCCAGTACTTC; CDR3: CASSLDQRGAETQYF
V: TRBV20-1; size: .; J: TRBJ1-2; D: .; DNA: TGCAGTGCTAGTAGTCCGGCAGCGAACTATGGCTACACCTTC; CDR3: CSASSPAANYGYTF
V: TRBV19; size: few; J: TRBJ2-7; D: .; DNA: TGTGCCAGTAGTACCCACAGCTCCTACGAGCAGTACTTC; CDR3: CASSTHSSYEQYF
V: TRBV11-2; size: many; J: TRBJ2-1; D: TRBD2; DNA: TGTGCCACCGCGGGACTAGCACGTGATGAGCAGTTCTTC; CDR3: CATAGLARDEQFF
V: TRBV7-2; size: many; J: TRBJ1-6; D: .; DNA: TGTGCCAGCACCAATCCCGGGTGGACCCTCCACTTT; CDR3: CASTNPGWTLHF
V: TRBV6-4; size: .; J: TRBJ1-5; D: .; DNA: TGTGCCAGCAGTGAAGTCCCGGGGAATCAGCCCCAGCATTTT; CDR3: CASSEVPGNQPQHF
V: TRBV5-4; size: .; J: TRBJ1-6; D: .; DNA: TGTGCCAGCAGCTTGGACAGGCCCGGTACTCATTCACCCCTCCACTTT; CDR3: CASSLDRPGTHSPLHF
V: TRBV7-2; size: many; J: TRBJ1-1; D: .; DNA: TGTGCCAGCAGCAGCAGTAGCCCGGGCACTGAAGCTTTCTTT; CDR3: CASSSSSPGTEAFF
V: TRBV10-3; size: few; J: TRBJ1-1; D: .; DNA: TGTGCCATCAGTCTTCAGGGGAACACTGAAGCTTTCTTT; CDR3: CAISLQGNTEAFF
V: TRBV20-1; size: .; J: TRBJ2-7; D: .; DNA: TGCAGTGCAGACCCCGGGACGTCCTACGAGCAGTACTTC; CDR3: CSADPGTSYEQYF